This TCR beta chain was observed in a study of OX40 agonist ivuxolimab in advanced cancers. Background on the study: Ivuxolimab, which is an agonistic anti-OX40 (CD134) antibody, was administered to the patients. A diagnosis of hepatocellular carcinoma, melanoma, renal cell or head and neck cancer was present in dose-escalation patients. A mean age of around 60 years, range about 20 to 79, was recorded, and approximately 85% were male.

V lost 8 bases and J 3 bases, leaving 11 bases between the germline ends. Germline CDR1 SGHVS, CDR2 FQNEAQ. This CDR3 contains 12 residues. In regard to this clone: Its antigen is unknown.

Study outcomes and limitations: In the 0.1-3.0 mg/kg groups, partial responders showed among the lowest expansion.

Data came from immunoSEQ multiplex PCR; TCRdb stores just in-frame clones and leaves some out. The table records 55,000 to 70,000 clones, around 80% of them present only once. This clonotype was sampled from an adult with an advanced solid tumor such as melanoma, head and neck, liver or kidney cancer. This sample comprised CD4+ or CD8+ T cells sorted from blood, obtained in a trial of the OX40 agonist ivuxolimab. The rearrangement uses TRBV7-8 and TRBJ2-7; D not resolved. The CDR3 coding sequence is TGTGCCAGCTCCCTCGGCTACTACGAGCAGTACTTC. It encodes CASSLGYYEQYF. Full variable domain (rest looked up from reference TRBV7-8 and TRBJ2-7): GAGVSQSPRYKVAKRGQDVALRCDPISGHVSLFWYQQALGQGPEFLTYFQNEAQLDKSGLPSDRFFAERPEGSVSTLKIQRTQQEDSAVYLCASSLGYYEQYFGPGTRLTVT.